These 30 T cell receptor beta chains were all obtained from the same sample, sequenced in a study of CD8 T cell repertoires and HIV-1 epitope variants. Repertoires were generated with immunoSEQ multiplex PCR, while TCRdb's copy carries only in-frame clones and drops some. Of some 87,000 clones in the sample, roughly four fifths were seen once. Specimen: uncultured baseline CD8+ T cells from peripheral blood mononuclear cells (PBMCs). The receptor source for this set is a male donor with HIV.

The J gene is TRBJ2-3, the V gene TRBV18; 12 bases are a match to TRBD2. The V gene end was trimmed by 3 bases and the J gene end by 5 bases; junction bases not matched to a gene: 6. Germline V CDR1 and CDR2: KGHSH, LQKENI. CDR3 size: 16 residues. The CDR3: CASSPLAGGPVDTQYF. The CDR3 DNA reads TGTGCCAGCTCACCGCTAGCGGGGGGGCCGGTAGATACGCAGTATTTT.

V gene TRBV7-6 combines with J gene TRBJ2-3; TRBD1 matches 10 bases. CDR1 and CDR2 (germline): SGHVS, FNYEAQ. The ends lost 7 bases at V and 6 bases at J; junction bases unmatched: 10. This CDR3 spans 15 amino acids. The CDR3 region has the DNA TGTGCCAGCACCACGCGACAGGGGGCGACGGATACGCAGTATTTT. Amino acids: CASTTRQGATDTQYF.

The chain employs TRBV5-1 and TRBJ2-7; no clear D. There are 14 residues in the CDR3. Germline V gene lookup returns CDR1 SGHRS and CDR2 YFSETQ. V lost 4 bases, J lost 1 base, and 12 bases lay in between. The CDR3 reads CASSGNLGSYEQYF. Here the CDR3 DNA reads TGCGCCAGCAGCGGGAATTTAGGGTCCTACGAGCAGTACTTC.

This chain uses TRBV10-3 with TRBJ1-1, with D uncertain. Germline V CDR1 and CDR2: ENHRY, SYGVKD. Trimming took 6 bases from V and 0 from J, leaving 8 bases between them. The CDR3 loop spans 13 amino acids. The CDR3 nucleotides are TGTGCCATCAGCCTCGAAGTGAACACTGAAGCTTTCTTT. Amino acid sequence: CAISLEVNTEAFF.

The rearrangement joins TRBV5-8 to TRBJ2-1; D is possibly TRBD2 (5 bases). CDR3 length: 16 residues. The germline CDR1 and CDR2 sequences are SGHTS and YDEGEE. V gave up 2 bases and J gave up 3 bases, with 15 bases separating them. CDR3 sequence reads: CASSLQFSRDYNEQFF. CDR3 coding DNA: TGTGCCAGCAGCTTACAGTTTTCCCGGGACTACAATGAGCAGTTCTTC.

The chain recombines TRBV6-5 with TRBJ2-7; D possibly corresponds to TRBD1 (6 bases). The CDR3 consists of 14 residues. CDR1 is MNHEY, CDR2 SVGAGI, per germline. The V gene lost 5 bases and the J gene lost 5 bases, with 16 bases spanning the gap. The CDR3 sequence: CASSPLTGYDEQYF. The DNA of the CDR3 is TGTGCCAGCAGTCCCCTTACAGGGTACGACGAGCAGTACTTC.

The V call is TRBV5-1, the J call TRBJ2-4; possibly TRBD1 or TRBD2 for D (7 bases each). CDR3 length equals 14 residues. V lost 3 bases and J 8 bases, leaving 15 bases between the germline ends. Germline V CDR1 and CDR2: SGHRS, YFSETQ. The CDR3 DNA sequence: TGCGCCAGCAGCTGGACAGGAGGGAGGGACATTCAGTACTTC. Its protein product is CASSWTGGRDIQYF.

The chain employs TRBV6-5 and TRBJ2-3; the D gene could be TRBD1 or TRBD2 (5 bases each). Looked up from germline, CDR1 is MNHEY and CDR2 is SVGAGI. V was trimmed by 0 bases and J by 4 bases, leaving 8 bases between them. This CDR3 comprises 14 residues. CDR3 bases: TGTGCCAGCAGTTACTCGAGGGGTTCAGATACGCAGTATTTT. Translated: CASSYSRGSDTQYF.

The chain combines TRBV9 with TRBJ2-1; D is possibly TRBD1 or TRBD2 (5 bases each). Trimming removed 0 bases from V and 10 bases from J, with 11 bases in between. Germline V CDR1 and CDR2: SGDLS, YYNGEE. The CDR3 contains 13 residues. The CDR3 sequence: CASSVARDREQFF. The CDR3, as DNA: TGTGCCAGCAGCGTAGCTAGGGACCGCGAGCAGTTCTTC.

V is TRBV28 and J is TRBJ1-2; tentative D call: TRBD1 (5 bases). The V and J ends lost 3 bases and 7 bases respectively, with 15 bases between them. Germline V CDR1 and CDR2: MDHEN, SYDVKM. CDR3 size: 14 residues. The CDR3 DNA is TGTGCCAGCAGTTTGATCAGGGAGAGGTCTGGCTACACCTTC. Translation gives CASSLIRERSGYTF.

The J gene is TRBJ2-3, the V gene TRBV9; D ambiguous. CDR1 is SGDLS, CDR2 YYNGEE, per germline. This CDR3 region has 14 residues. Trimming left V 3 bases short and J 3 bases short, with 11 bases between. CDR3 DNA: TGTGCCAGCAGCGCGATCACCGGGACAGATACGCAGTATTTT. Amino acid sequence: CASSAITGTDTQYF.

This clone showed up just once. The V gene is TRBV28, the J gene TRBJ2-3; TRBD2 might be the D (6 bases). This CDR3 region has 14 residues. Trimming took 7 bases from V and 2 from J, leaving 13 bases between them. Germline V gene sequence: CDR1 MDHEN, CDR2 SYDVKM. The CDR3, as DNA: TGTGCCAGCATGGGACTCTTATACACAGATACGCAGTATTTT. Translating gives CASMGLLYTDTQYF. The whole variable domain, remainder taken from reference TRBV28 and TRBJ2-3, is DVKVTQSSRYLVKRTGEKVFLECVQDMDHENMFWYRQDPGLGLRLIYFSYDVKMKEKGDIPEGYSVSREKKERFSLILESASTNQTSMYLCASMGLLYTDTQYFGPGTRLTVL.

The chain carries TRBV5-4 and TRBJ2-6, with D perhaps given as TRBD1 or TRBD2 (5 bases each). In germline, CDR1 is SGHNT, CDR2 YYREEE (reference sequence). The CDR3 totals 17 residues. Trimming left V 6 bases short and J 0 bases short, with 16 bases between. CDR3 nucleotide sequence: TGTGCCAGCACCCCAGGGACGGTCAACTCTGGGGCCAACGTCCTGACTTTC. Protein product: CASTPGTVNSGANVLTF.

CDR3 DNA sequence: TGTGCCAGCAGAAGAATGGGGACAGGGGTAGGTGGGGCCAACGTCCTGACTTTC. This gives the protein CASRRMGTGVGGANVLTF. The V call is TRBV2, the J call TRBJ2-6; 10 bases match TRBD1. From germline, CDR1 is SNHLY and CDR2 FYNNEI. The CDR3 length is 18 residues. The ends lost 6 bases at V and 3 bases at J; junction bases unmatched: 11.

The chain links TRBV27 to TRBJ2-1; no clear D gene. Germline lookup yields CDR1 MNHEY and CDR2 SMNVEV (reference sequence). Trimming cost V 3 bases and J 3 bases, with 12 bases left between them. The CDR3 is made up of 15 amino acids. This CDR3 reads CASSFAPPLYNEQFF. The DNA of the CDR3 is TGTGCCAGCAGTTTCGCCCCCCCCCTCTACAATGAGCAGTTCTTC.

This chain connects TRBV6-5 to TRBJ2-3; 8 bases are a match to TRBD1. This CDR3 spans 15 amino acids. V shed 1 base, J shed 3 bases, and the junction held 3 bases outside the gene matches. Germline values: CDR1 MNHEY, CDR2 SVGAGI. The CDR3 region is CASSYFQGATDTQYF. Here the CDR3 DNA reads TGTGCCAGCAGTTACTTCCAGGGGGCAACAGATACGCAGTATTTT.

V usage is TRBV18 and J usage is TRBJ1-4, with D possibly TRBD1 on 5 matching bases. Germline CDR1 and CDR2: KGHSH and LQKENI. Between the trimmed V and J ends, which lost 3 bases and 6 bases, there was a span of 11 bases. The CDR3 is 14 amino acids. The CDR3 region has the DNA TGTGCCAGCTCACCGAGTCGGGGACATGAAAAACTGTTTTTT. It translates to CASSPSRGHEKLFF.

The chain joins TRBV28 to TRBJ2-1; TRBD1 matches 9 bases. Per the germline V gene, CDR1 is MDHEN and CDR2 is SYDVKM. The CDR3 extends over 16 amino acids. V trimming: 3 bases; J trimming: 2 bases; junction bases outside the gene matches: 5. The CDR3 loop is CASSFLGTGTYNEQFF. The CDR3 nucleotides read TGTGCCAGCAGTTTCCTCGGGACAGGGACCTACAATGAGCAGTTCTTC.

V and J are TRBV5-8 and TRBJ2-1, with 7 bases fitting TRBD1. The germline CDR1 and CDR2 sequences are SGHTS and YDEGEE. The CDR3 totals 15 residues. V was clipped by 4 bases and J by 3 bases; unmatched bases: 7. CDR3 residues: CASSTSGGHYNEQFF. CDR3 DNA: TGTGCCAGCAGCACGTCAGGGGGACACTACAATGAGCAGTTCTTC. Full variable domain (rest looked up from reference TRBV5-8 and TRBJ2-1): EAGVTQSPTHLIKTRGQQATLRCSPISGHTSVYWYQQALGLGLQFLLWYDEGEERNRGNFPPRFSGRQFPNYSSELNVNALELEDSALYLCASSTSGGHYNEQFFGPGTRLTVL.

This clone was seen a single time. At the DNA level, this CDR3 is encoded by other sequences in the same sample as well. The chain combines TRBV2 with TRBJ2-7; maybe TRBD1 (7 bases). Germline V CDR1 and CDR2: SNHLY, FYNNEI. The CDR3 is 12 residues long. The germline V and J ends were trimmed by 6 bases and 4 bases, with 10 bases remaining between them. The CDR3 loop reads CASSRGVYEQYF. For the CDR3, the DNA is TGTGCCAGCAGCAGGGGGGTTTACGAGCAGTACTTC. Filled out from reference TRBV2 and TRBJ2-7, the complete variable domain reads EPEVTQTPSHQVTQMGQEVILRCVPISNHLYFYWYRQILGQKVEFLVSFYNNEISEKSEIFDDQFSVERPDGSNFTLKIRSTKLEDSAMYFCASSRGVYEQYFGPGTRLTVT.

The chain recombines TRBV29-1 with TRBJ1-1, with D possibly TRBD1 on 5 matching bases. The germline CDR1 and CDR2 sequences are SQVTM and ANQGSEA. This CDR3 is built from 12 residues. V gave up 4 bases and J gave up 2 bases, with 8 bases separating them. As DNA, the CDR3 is TGCAGCGTTGGGCAGGGAAACACTGAAGCTTTCTTT. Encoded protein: CSVGQGNTEAFF.

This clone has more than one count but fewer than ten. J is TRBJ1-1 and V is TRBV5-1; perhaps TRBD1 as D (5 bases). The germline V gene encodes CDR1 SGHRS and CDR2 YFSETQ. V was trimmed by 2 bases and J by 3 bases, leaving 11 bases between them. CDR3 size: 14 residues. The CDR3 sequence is CASSFGRVDTEAFF. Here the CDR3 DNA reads TGCGCCAGCAGCTTCGGCAGGGTTGACACTGAAGCTTTCTTT.

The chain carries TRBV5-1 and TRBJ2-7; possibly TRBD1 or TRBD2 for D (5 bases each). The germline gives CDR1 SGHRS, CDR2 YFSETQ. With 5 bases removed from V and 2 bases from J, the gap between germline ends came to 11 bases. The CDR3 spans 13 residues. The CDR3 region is CASRRAGTYEQYF. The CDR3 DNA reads TGCGCCAGCAGGAGGGCAGGGACCTACGAGCAGTACTTC.

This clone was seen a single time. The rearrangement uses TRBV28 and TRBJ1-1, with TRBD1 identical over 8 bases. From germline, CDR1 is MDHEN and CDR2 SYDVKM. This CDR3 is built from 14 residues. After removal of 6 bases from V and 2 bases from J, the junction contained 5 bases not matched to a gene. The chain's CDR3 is CASSLGQANTEAFF. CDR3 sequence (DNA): TGTGCCAGCAGCCTGGGACAGGCTAACACTGAAGCTTTCTTT.

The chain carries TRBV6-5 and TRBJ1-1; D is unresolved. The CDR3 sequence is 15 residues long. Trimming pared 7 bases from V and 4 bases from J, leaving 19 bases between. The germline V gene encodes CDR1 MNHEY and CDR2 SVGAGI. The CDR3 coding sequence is TGTGCCAGCACCCGAGCTCTGGGGAGAGCCACTGAAGCTTTCTTT. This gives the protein CASTRALGRATEAFF.

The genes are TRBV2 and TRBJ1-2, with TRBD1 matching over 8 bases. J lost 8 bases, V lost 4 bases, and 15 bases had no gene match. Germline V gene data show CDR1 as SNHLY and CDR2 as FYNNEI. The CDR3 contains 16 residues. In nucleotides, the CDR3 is TGTGCCAGCAGTGGAGGGCAGGGGGCGAGTAAAGAGGGCTACACCTTC. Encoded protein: CASSGGQGASKEGYTF.

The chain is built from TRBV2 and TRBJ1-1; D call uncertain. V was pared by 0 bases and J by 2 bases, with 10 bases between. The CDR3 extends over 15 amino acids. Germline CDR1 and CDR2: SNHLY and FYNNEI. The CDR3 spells CASSEAASGNTEAFF. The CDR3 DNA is TGTGCCAGCAGTGAAGCGGCCTCGGGAAACACTGAAGCTTTCTTT.

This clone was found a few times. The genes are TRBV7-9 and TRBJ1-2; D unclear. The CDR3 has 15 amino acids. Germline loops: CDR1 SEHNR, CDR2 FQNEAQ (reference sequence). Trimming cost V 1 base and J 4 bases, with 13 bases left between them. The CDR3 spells CASSLEGKAVYGYTF. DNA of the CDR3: TGTGCCAGCAGCTTAGAAGGGAAGGCCGTCTATGGCTACACCTTC.

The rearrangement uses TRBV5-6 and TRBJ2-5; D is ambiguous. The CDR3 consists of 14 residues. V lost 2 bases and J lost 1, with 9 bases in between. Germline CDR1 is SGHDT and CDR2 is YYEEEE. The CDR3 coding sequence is TGTGCCAGCAGCTTCACAGCCATCCAAGAGACCCAGTACTTC. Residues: CASSFTAIQETQYF.

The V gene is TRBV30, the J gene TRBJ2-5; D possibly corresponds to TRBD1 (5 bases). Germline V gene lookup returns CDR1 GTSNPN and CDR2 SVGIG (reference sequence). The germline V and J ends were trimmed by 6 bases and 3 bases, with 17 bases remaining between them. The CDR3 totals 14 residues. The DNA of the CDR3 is TGTGCCTGCCAAATAAGACAGAGAAAAGAGACCCAGTACTTC. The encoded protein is CACQIRQRKETQYF.